The rows below give T cell receptor beta chains drawn from one sample of a study of breast tumors, draining lymph nodes, adjacent tissues. TCRdb fed the multiplex PCR reads into MiXCR, producing one record per CDR3 protein. The data show 45,000 or so distinct CDR3 sequences, with about 21% seen just once and over 6.5% held by the top ten. Sequences were obtained from breast tumor tissue. The receptors here all came from a female donor with breast cancer. Some clones in this sample may be carry-over from other donors' samples. CDR3s include the opening cysteine and the closing phenylalanine or tryptophan. Each record gives: clone size, J gene, D gene, V gene, CDR3 protein, CDR3 DNA. The D gene is left open where the match is weak. Clone sizes are given selectively: once, few, many, or a class where the clone is expanded.

-	TRBJ2-5	-	TRBV5-5	CASSLGAGSNDPQETQYF	TGTGCCAGCAGCTTGGGTGCGGGTAGTAACGATCCCCAAGAGACCCAGTACTTC
-	TRBJ2-1	-	TRBV19	CASSIDRSGSSYNEQFF	TGTGCCAGTAGTATAGATCGATCAGGGAGCTCCTACAATGAGCAGTTCTTC
-	TRBJ2-1	-	TRBV5-1	CASSEASIANEQFF	TGCGCCAGCAGTGAGGCTAGCATCGCCAATGAGCAGTTCTTC
-	TRBJ2-3	TRBD2	TRBV6-1	CASGKREARNTQYF	TGTGCCAGCGGGAAGCGGGAGGCCCGGAATACGCAGTATTTT
few	TRBJ1-6	-	TRBV28	CASHAEGTNSPLHF	TGTGCCAGCCACGCCGAGGGAACTAATTCACCCCTCCACTTT
few	TRBJ1-6	-	TRBV6-1	CASSEAPGTGSYNSPLHF	TGTGCCAGCAGTGAAGCGCCCGGGACTGGCTCCTATAATTCACCCCTCCACTTT
many	TRBJ2-3	TRBD2	TRBV2	CASSLGASGRADTQYF	TGTGCCAGCAGTCTAGGGGCTAGCGGGAGGGCAGATACGCAGTATTTT
many	TRBJ1-2	-	TRBV15	CATSRGPGGSPNYGYTF	TGTGCCACCAGCAGAGGACCAGGTGGGTCCCCTAACTATGGCTACACCTTC
-	TRBJ2-5	TRBD1	TRBV28	CASSGAGQGLETQYF	TGTGCCAGCAGTGGGGCCGGACAGGGTTTAGAGACCCAGTACTTC
medium-sized	TRBJ2-1	TRBD2	TRBV6-2/TRBV6-3	CASSFPGLALGVEQFF	TGTGCCAGCAGTTTTCCGGGACTAGCGCTGGGAGTAGAGCAGTTCTTC
many	TRBJ2-2	-	TRBV9	CASSVGSPKETIGELFF	TGTGCCAGCAGCGTGGGGTCCCCAAAGGAAACGATCGGGGAGCTGTTTTTT
many	TRBJ2-1	TRBD2	TRBV7-9	CASSFRVAGGVRGFF	TGTGCCAGCAGCTTCCGGGTAGCGGGAGGTGTGCGGGGGTTCTTC
-	TRBJ1-3	TRBD1	TRBV5-1	CASSPDGQGANTIYF	TGCGCCAGCAGCCCGGACGGACAGGGGGCGAACACCATATATTTT
many	TRBJ1-6	TRBD1	TRBV5-1	CASSQETGGYNSPLHF	TGCGCCAGCAGCCAGGAAACAGGGGGCTATAATTCACCCCTCCACTTT
-	TRBJ1-1	-	TRBV29-1	CSGEWPANEAFF	TGCAGCGGGGAATGGCCAGCGAATGAAGCTTTCTTT
-	TRBJ1-5	-	TRBV28	CASSLMSIQPQHF	TGTGCCAGCAGCCTCATGTCCATTCAGCCCCAGCATTTT
few	TRBJ2-4	TRBD1	TRBV6-1	CASSDGAGGRYIQYF	TGTGCCAGCAGTGATGGGGCAGGGGGAAGGTACATTCAGTACTTC
few	TRBJ2-5	-	TRBV10-3	CAISDPTGETQYF	TGTGCCATCAGTGATCCCACTGGGGAGACCCAGTACTTC
-	TRBJ2-2	TRBD2	TRBV9	CASSPLAGVATGELFF	TGTGCCAGCAGCCCACTAGCGGGAGTGGCCACCGGGGAGCTGTTTTTT
-	TRBJ2-1	TRBD2	TRBV20-1	CSAKGTSEVEQFF	TGCAGTGCTAAAGGGACTAGCGAAGTTGAGCAGTTCTTC
many	TRBJ1-2	-	TRBV7-9	CASTGLYGYTF	TGTGCCAGCACCGGCCTCTATGGCTACACCTTC
many	TRBJ2-7	-	TRBV4-2	CASGQRNSYEQYF	TGTGCCAGCGGACAGAGGAACTCCTACGAGCAGTACTTC
many	TRBJ1-2	TRBD1	TRBV29-1	CSVGQGASGYTF	TGCAGCGTCGGACAGGGGGCCAGCGGCTACACCTTC
-	TRBJ2-3	-	TRBV24-1	CAASDWGGAIGQYF	TGTGCCGCCAGTGATTGGGGCGGGGCGATCGGGCAGTATTTT
many	TRBJ2-1	-	TRBV2	CASTNPAGSNEQFF	TGTGCCAGCACTAACCCGGCAGGGAGCAATGAGCAGTTCTTC
-	TRBJ1-2	-	TRBV10-3	CAISEMGDGYTF	TGTGCCATCAGTGAAATGGGCGATGGCTACACCTTC
many	TRBJ1-4	TRBD1	TRBV6-1	CASRGGQTIATNEKLFF	TGTGCCAGCAGGGGGGGACAGACAATCGCAACTAATGAAAAACTGTTTTTT
many	TRBJ2-7	TRBD1	TRBV5-1	CASSLGDRGYEQYF	TGCGCCAGCAGCTTGGGGGACAGGGGGTACGAGCAGTACTTC
-	TRBJ2-1	TRBD2	TRBV18	CASSPIGGRGDEQSF	TGTGCCAGCTCACCAATCGGCGGGAGGGGGGATGAGCAGTCCTTC
many	TRBJ2-5	-	TRBV6-2/TRBV6-3	CASSQHQETQYF	TGTGCCAGCAGCCAGCACCAAGAGACCCAGTACTTC
-	TRBJ2-5	-	TRBV10-3	CAISVGETQYF	TGTGCCATCAGTGTCGGGGAGACCCAGTACTTC
-	TRBJ1-6	-	TRBV9	CASSVVENINSPLHF	TGTGCCAGCAGCGTAGTTGAGAATATTAATTCACCCCTCCACTTT
many	TRBJ2-1	-	TRBV5-1	CASSPYYNEQFF	TGCGCCAGCAGCCCATACTACAATGAGCAGTTCTTC
many	TRBJ1-5	-	TRBV24-1	CATSDLGFGSLPSPQHF	TGTGCCACCAGTGATTTGGGGTTCGGCAGTCTCCCGTCGCCCCAGCATTTT
many	TRBJ2-3	-	TRBV7-9	CASSSPGDRADTQYF	TGTGCCAGCAGCTCCCCAGGAGACCGGGCAGATACGCAGTATTTT
many	TRBJ1-4	-	TRBV2	CASTGVASFVHEKLFF	TGTGCCAGCACCGGGGTTGCCTCCTTTGTCCATGAAAAACTGTTTTTT
many	TRBJ2-3	-	TRBV2	CASSGTGSFTDTQYF	TGTGCCAGCAGTGGCACAGGGTCTTTCACAGATACGCAGTATTTT
many	TRBJ1-5	-	TRBV4-1	CASSQDLICVVHQPQHF	TGCGCCAGCAGCCAAGATCTAATTTGTGTTGTCCATCAGCCCCAGCATTTT
many	TRBJ2-5	TRBD2	TRBV5-1	CASSSGGMADQETQYF	TGCGCCAGCAGCTCCGGGGGGATGGCGGATCAAGAGACCCAGTACTTC
many	TRBJ2-2	TRBD1	TRBV9	CASSAGQGAELFF	TGTGCCAGCAGCGCTGGACAGGGGGCGGAGCTGTTTTTT
medium-sized	TRBJ2-7	TRBD2	TRBV10-3	CAISDRTSGRAIYEQYF	TGTGCCATCAGTGATCGGACTAGCGGGAGGGCGATCTACGAGCAGTACTTC
many	TRBJ2-3	-	TRBV20-1	CSARDGEATDTQYF	TGCAGTGCTAGAGATGGGGAAGCAACAGATACGCAGTATTTT
-	TRBJ2-5	-	TRBV4-1	CASSQHGRGETQYF	TGCGCCAGCAGCCAACACGGACGTGGAGAGACCCAGTACTTC
-	TRBJ1-1	-	TRBV30	CAWGVGASTEAFF	TGTGCCTGGGGAGTGGGGGCGAGCACTGAAGCTTTCTTT
many	TRBJ1-4	-	TRBV4-2	CASSRPAATNEKLFF	TGTGCCAGCAGCCGGCCGGCGGCAACTAATGAAAAACTGTTTTTT
many	TRBJ2-7	-	TRBV28	CASSLRPEYEQYF	TGTGCCAGCAGTTTACGACCCGAATACGAGCAGTACTTC
many	TRBJ2-1	TRBD1	TRBV29-1	CSVPIRDREPNEQFF	TGCAGCGTTCCTATCCGGGACAGGGAACCCAATGAGCAGTTCTTC
-	TRBJ2-7	TRBD1	TRBV20-1	CSARDSRKGGIYEQYF	TGCAGTGCTAGAGATTCTAGAAAAGGGGGCATCTACGAGCAGTACTTC
-	TRBJ2-1	TRBD2	TRBV7-8	CASSLGGSTYNEQFF	TGTGCCAGCAGCTTAGGCGGGAGTACCTACAATGAGCAGTTCTTC
-	TRBJ2-7	-	TRBV2	CASSVYRVDVQYF	TGTGCCAGCAGTGTATACAGGGTTGACGTGCAGTACTTC
large	TRBJ2-7	TRBD1	TRBV10-3	CAISGQEHYEQYF	TGTGCCATCAGCGGACAGGAACATTACGAGCAGTACTTC
many	TRBJ2-1	TRBD1	TRBV30	CAWGDRPHEQFF	TGTGCCTGGGGGGACAGGCCCCATGAGCAGTTCTTC
many	TRBJ2-1	-	TRBV13	CASSLASGTPDEQFF	TGTGCCAGCAGCTTAGCCTCCGGGACGCCGGATGAGCAGTTCTTC
few	TRBJ2-3	TRBD2	TRBV5-8	CATYGGIGAVVADTQYF	TGTGCCACCTACGGGGGGATTGGGGCCGTAGTGGCAGATACGCAGTATTTT
few	TRBJ2-5	TRBD2	TRBV27	CASSWGLEGLETQYF	TGTGCCAGCAGTTGGGGACTAGAAGGATTGGAGACCCAGTACTTC